The 21 T cell receptor beta chains in this list originate from one sample, sequenced in a study of shared clonotypes between healthy human individuals. Assay used: immunoSEQ multiplex PCR; TCRdb lists only in-frame clones, some missing. The data contain some 680,000 clones, 73% of them singletons. The sample taken for sequencing was memory CD4+ T cells sorted from blood. The subset was: CD45RA-negative fraction. These TCRs come from a woman in her 30s in good health.

This chain joins TRBV10-1 and TRBJ2-7; 7 bases align to TRBD1. Germline V gene sequence: CDR1 WNHNN, CDR2 SYGVQD (reference sequence). CDR3 length equals 16 residues. Trimming took 8 bases from V and 0 from J; bases not matched to a gene: 13. CDR3 loop: CASSRSTGPNSYEQYF. As DNA, the CDR3 is TGCGCCAGCTCCCGATCGACAGGGCCAAACTCCTACGAGCAGTACTTC.

To note about this clone: The likely explanation is a read error, given a far larger clone one base away. This CDR3 is also generated by other DNA sequences in the sample. This chain connects TRBV6-6 to TRBJ1-2, with no clear D. This CDR3 region has 13 residues. V lost 6 bases to trimming and J lost 6 bases, with 14 bases between them. From germline, CDR1 is MNHNY and CDR2 SVGAGI (reference sequence). In nucleotides, the CDR3 is TGTGCCAGCAGATCACTACAAGCTGATGGCTACACCTTC. Amino acids: CASRSLQADGYTF.

This chain joins TRBV5-4 and TRBJ1-3; weak D call: TRBD1 (5 bases). V was pared by 0 bases and J by 0 bases, with 10 bases between. Germline V gene data show CDR1 as SGHNT and CDR2 as YYREEE (reference sequence). This CDR3 is built from 16 residues. CDR3 residues: CASSLVGVSSGNTIYF. The CDR3 DNA reads TGTGCCAGCAGCTTGGTGGGGGTGAGCTCTGGAAACACCATATATTTT.

This chain connects TRBV27 to TRBJ2-2, with TRBD1 identical over 8 bases. The CDR3 is made up of 16 amino acids. Germline trimming cut 3 bases from V and 1 base from J; bases unmatched to any gene: 4. Germline assignment: CDR1 MNHEY and CDR2 SMNVEV (reference sequence). This CDR3 reads CASSFGGTGNTGELFF. The CDR3 nucleotides read TGTGCCAGCAGTTTTGGAGGGACAGGGAACACCGGGGAGCTGTTTTTT.

This chain uses TRBV5-1 with TRBJ2-5; a possible D gene is TRBD2 (5 bases). Germline-derived CDR1 and CDR2 are SGHRS and YFSETQ. This CDR3 has 13 residues. The CDR3 nucleotides read TGCGCAACTAGACCCGGGATCCAAGAGACCCAGTACTTC. Amino acid sequence: CATRPGIQETQYF.

On this clone itself: At one end, the junction sequence differs from germline, possibly due to a read error. DNA for the CDR3: TGTGCCAGCAACTTGAGGGAGCAGTACTTC. Its protein product is CASNLREQYF. The chain is built from TRBV5-4 and TRBJ2-7, with D unresolved. Germline V gene sequence: CDR1 SGHNT, CDR2 YYREEE (reference sequence). The CDR3 has 10 amino acids.

The chain has TRBV5-6 and TRBJ2-3, with D tentatively TRBD2 (5 bases). This CDR3 has 12 residues. Germline V CDR1 and CDR2: SGHDT, YYEEEE. V gave up 4 bases and J gave up 7 bases, with 10 bases separating them. Here the CDR3 DNA reads TGTGCCAGCAGCCTAGCTGACAATACGCAGTATTTT. Amino acids: CASSLADNTQYF.

The gene calls are TRBV28 and TRBJ2-6; 9 nucleotides match TRBD1. From germline, CDR1 is MDHEN and CDR2 SYDVKM. J gave up 4 bases and V 4 bases, and 20 bases lay outside the gene matches. The CDR3 is 21 residues long. The CDR3, as DNA: TGTGCCAGCAGTTCTTCCTTCGTCCCCGGGACAGGGATGAGGGGGGCCAACGTCCTGACTTTC. Its translation is CASSSSFVPGTGMRGANVLTF.

In this sample, this clone turned up once. The chain employs TRBV7-2 and TRBJ2-1; D not resolved. This CDR3 has 14 residues. CDR1 and CDR2 (germline): SGHTA, FQGNSA. The ends were cut back, 1 base at V and 9 bases at J, with 13 bases in the middle. The CDR3 DNA sequence: TGTGCCAGCAGCTTAGTTCCCTCGCTGGCTGAGCAGTTCTTC. Amino acid sequence: CASSLVPSLAEQFF.

This CDR3 is CASSARLASYNEQFF. CDR3 in DNA: TGTGCCAGCAGCGCTAGACTAGCCTCCTACAATGAGCAGTTCTTC. This chain uses TRBV11-3 with TRBJ2-1; 7 bases agree with TRBD2. The ends lost 5 bases at V and 0 bases at J; junction bases unmatched: 4. The CDR3 spans 15 residues. From germline, CDR1 is SGHNT and CDR2 YENEEA. Full variable domain (missing parts from reference TRBV11-3 and TRBJ2-1): EAGVVQSPRYKIIEKKQPVAFWCNPISGHNTLYWYLQNLGQGPELLIRYENEEAVDDSQLPKDRFSAERLKGVDSTLKIQPAELGDSAVYLCASSARLASYNEQFFGPGTRLTVL.

In its sample, this clone was seen a few times. The J gene is TRBJ2-7, the V gene TRBV18; 7 nucleotides align to TRBD1. The V gene end was trimmed by 3 bases and the J gene end by 2 bases; junction bases not matched to a gene: 7. This CDR3 region has 15 residues. Germline V gene sequence: CDR1 KGHSH, CDR2 LQKENI. As DNA, the CDR3 is TGTGCCAGCTCACCGGGGACAGCGATAGCCTACGAGCAGTACTTC. This gives the protein CASSPGTAIAYEQYF.

J is TRBJ2-1 and V is TRBV4-1; D perhaps matches TRBD1 (6 bases). The CDR3 consists of 14 residues. V was shortened by 4 bases and J by 4 bases, with 11 bases between the two germline ends. CDR1 MGHRA and CDR2 YSYEKL come from the germline V gene. The CDR3 DNA reads as TGCGCCAGCAGCCTTAGGACAGATTACAATGAGCAGTTCTTC. Protein product: CASSLRTDYNEQFF.

This clone was seen just once. The V gene is TRBV2, the J gene TRBJ2-7; D not certain. The germline V gene has CDR1 SNHLY and CDR2 FYNNEI. The CDR3 runs to 15 residues. V lost 4 bases and J lost 6, with 19 bases in between. This chain's CDR3 is CASSGLAAAGGEQYF. The CDR3 DNA is TGTGCCAGCAGTGGACTGGCGGCAGCCGGCGGCGAGCAGTACTTC.

The genes are TRBV5-1 and TRBJ2-1; TRBD2 aligns across 7 bases. The trim removed 0 bases at V and 3 bases at J, leaving 3 bases unmatched. CDR1 and CDR2 (germline): SGHRS, YFSETQ. The CDR3 length is 15 residues. The CDR3 DNA reads TGCGCCAGCAGCTTGGCAGGGAGGGACTACAATGAGCAGTTCTTC. Translating gives CASSLAGRDYNEQFF.

This clone was recorded a few times. This may stem from a read error, because a much larger clone lies one nucleotide away. Other DNA sequences in the sample encode the same CDR3. The CDR3 is CASSSQGGTEAFF. Written as DNA, the CDR3 is TGTGCCAGCAGTTCCCAGGGGGGGACTGAAGCTTTCTTT. This chain joins TRBV28 and TRBJ1-1; TRBD1 matches at 7 bases. The germline V gene has CDR1 MDHEN and CDR2 SYDVKM. CDR3 length: 13 residues. With 4 bases clipped from V and 5 bases from J, the junction kept 4 bases outside the gene matches.

CDR3 bases: TGTGCCAGTAACGCGCGGGGGAGTAGCTCCTACGAGCAGTACTTC. It translates to CASNARGSSSYEQYF. The J gene is TRBJ2-7, the V gene TRBV19; 7 bases fit TRBD2. This CDR3 is 15 amino acids long. After removal of 7 bases from V and 0 bases from J, the junction contained 9 bases not matched to a gene. Per the germline V gene, CDR1 is LNHDA and CDR2 is SQIVND (reference sequence). The whole variable domain, filled in from reference TRBV19 and TRBJ2-7, reads DGGITQSPKYLFRKEGQNVTLSCEQNLNHDAMYWYRQDPGQGLRLIYYSQIVNDFQKGDIAEGYSVSREKKESFPLTVTSAQKNPTAFYLCASNARGSSSYEQYFGPGTRLTVT.

The gene calls are TRBV7-9 and TRBJ2-5, with D unclear. The CDR3 loop spans 12 amino acids. CDR1 is SEHNR and CDR2 is FQNEAQ in the germline V gene (reference sequence). V was shortened by 5 bases and J by 11 bases, with 15 bases between the two germline ends. The CDR3 DNA follows: TGTGCCAGCAGCCCCTACATTGAGGAGCAGTACTTC. It yields the protein CASSPYIEEQYF.

The chain recombines TRBV6-6 with TRBJ2-2; D might be TRBD2 (6 bases). The CDR3 is made up of 14 amino acids. The V end lost 7 bases, the J end lost 3 bases, and 12 bases lay between the germline ends. Germline lookup yields CDR1 MNHNY and CDR2 SVGAGI (reference sequence). CDR3 loop: CASTRTIDTGELFF. Written as DNA, the CDR3 is TGTGCCAGCACCCGGACTATAGACACCGGGGAGCTGTTTTTT.

The V gene is TRBV29-1, the J gene TRBJ1-2; no reliable D call. The CDR3 is 14 residues long. The ends were cut back, 3 bases at V and 4 bases at J, with 15 bases in the middle. In germline, CDR1 is SQVTM, CDR2 ANQGSEA. CDR3 residues: CSVDPRRALYGYTF. CDR3 DNA: TGCAGCGTTGATCCCCGAAGGGCGCTCTATGGCTACACCTTC.

V gene TRBV9 combines with J gene TRBJ2-3; no clear D. The germline V gene encodes CDR1 SGDLS and CDR2 YYNGEE. The V gene lost 0 bases and the J gene lost 7 bases, with 18 bases spanning the gap. The CDR3 runs 16 residues. The CDR3 DNA follows: TGTGCCAGCAGCGTAGAGGGTCCCTCCGCCCCCAATACGCAGTATTTT. It is translated as CASSVEGPSAPNTQYF.

The chain links TRBV28 to TRBJ2-3; weak D call: TRBD2 (7 bases). Germline V CDR1 and CDR2: MDHEN, SYDVKM. This CDR3 comprises 14 residues. V lost 6 bases and J 4 bases, leaving 14 bases between the germline ends. CDR3 region: CASSRPGGADTQYF. CDR3 bases: TGTGCCAGCAGCCGCCCGGGGGGCGCAGATACGCAGTATTTT.